This T cell receptor beta chain was documented in a study of long-term antiretroviral therapy in people with HIV. Germline V gives CDR1 GTSNPN, CDR2 SVGIG (reference sequence). V was clipped by 2 bases and J by 2 bases, with 19 bases between them. The CDR3 spans 16 residues. Worth noting for this clone: The antigen is undetermined.

Survey-level immunoSEQ v3.0 assays were run. Assay: immunoSEQ multiplex PCR; the TCRdb copy retains only in-frame clones and omits some. The sample records 17,000 or so clones, around 85% being singletons. Whole-study findings and limits: Regardless of time point, clones expanded before ART dominated the repertoire. Despite increasing after ART, diversity remained lower than that of transplant donor controls.

For each donor, at least one pre-ART and at least two post-ART PBMC samples were available. The rearrangement links TRBV30 to TRBJ2-7, with D unclear. The material was unsorted PBMCs, obtained 1.2 years before starting antiretroviral therapy. The clonotype originates from a young man with HIV. The CDR3 is CAWSPSARTDPYEQYF. The CDR3 bases are TGTGCCTGGAGTCCCTCTGCTAGGACGGACCCCTACGAGCAGTACTTC.